These 24 T cell receptor beta chains originate from one sample sequenced in a study of shared clonotypes between healthy human individuals. Profiled with immunoSEQ multiplex PCR; TCRdb holds only in-frame clones, not every one. The sample carries over a million clones, 98% recorded once. Sequenced material: naive CD4+ T cells sorted from blood. This sample's subset: CD45RA+ positively selected. The receptors come from a man aged 25 to 40 in good health.

With regard to this clone: Other DNA sequences within the sample encode an identical CDR3. The chain links TRBV5-4 to TRBJ2-7, with TRBD2 matching over 11 bases. Trimming cost V 3 bases and J 0 bases; bases outside gene matches: 5. The CDR3 is 16 amino acids. Germline V gene lookup returns CDR1 SGHNT and CDR2 YYREEE (reference sequence). The CDR3 nucleotides are TGTGCCAGCAGCTCACCCGGGACTAGCGGCTCCTACGAGCAGTACTTC. This sequence encodes CASSSPGTSGSYEQYF.

The V gene is TRBV7-9, the J gene TRBJ2-7, with 7 bases matching TRBD2. V gave up 5 bases and J gave up 9 bases; unmatched junction bases: 16. This CDR3 region has 15 residues. Germline V lookup: CDR1 SEHNR, CDR2 FQNEAQ (reference sequence). DNA for the CDR3: TGTGCCAGCAGCACTACCGGGACTAACTACGTCGGGCAGTACTTC. Amino acids: CASSTTGTNYVGQYF.

V is TRBV29-1 and J is TRBJ2-5; no reliable D call. Trimming took 5 bases from V and 1 from J, leaving 8 bases between them. Germline loops: CDR1 SQVTM, CDR2 ANQGSEA. The CDR3 covers 12 residues. CDR3 sequence reads: CSVNVGQETQYF. The CDR3 coding sequence is TGCAGCGTTAACGTCGGCCAAGAGACCCAGTACTTC.

The chain uses TRBV6-6 and TRBJ1-5; D ambiguous. V lost 0 bases to trimming and J lost 6 bases, with 15 bases between them. The germline gives CDR1 MNHNY, CDR2 SVGAGI (reference sequence). CDR3 length: 16 amino acids. The CDR3 sequence is CASSYSMGQLTQPQHF. The CDR3 region has the DNA TGTGCCAGCAGTTACTCGATGGGCCAACTTACTCAGCCCCAGCATTTT.

The chain is built from TRBV28 and TRBJ1-5, with no clear D. CDR3 size: 12 residues. Trimming took 7 bases from V and 6 from J, leaving 10 bases between them. Germline V lookup: CDR1 MDHEN, CDR2 SYDVKM. CDR3 residues: CASKDPGQPQHF. CDR3 bases: TGTGCCAGCAAGGACCCTGGTCAGCCCCAGCATTTT.

V usage is TRBV18 and J usage is TRBJ2-5, with a weak D call TRBD1 (6 bases). Germline CDR1 is KGHSH and CDR2 is LQKENI. CDR3 length: 18 residues. Trimming cost V 2 bases and J 5 bases, with 24 bases left between them. The CDR3 bases are TGTGCCAGCTCACCAGTGACGGGGACAAGGTTTGGGGTGGAGACCCAGTACTTC. As protein: CASSPVTGTRFGVETQYF.

The chain couples TRBV7-6 to TRBJ2-2, with D uncertain. The length of the CDR3 is 14 residues. Trimming pared 1 base from V and 6 bases from J, leaving 9 bases between. The germline gives CDR1 SGHVS, CDR2 FNYEAQ. The CDR3 loop reads CASSLDYEAGELFF. In nucleotides, the CDR3 is TGTGCCAGCAGCTTAGATTATGAGGCCGGGGAGCTGTTTTTT.

This rearrangement joins TRBV15 to TRBJ2-5; 8 nucleotides align to TRBD1. Germline values: CDR1 LNHNV, CDR2 YYDKDF (reference sequence). With V trimmed by 0 bases and J by 5 bases, 5 bases remained unmatched. This CDR3 has 15 amino acids. CDR3 in amino acids: CATSRDPRGHETQYF. CDR3 DNA: TGTGCCACCAGCAGAGATCCCAGGGGGCATGAGACCCAGTACTTC.

This rearrangement joins TRBV2 to TRBJ2-2, with D perhaps matching TRBD2 (6 bases). The CDR3 runs 15 residues. Germline values: CDR1 SNHLY, CDR2 FYNNEI. Trimming cost V 4 bases and J 6 bases, with 15 bases left between them. CDR3 nucleotide sequence: TGTGCCAGCAGTGTCGGGGGAAAGAGGGCCGGGGAGCTGTTTTTT. This gives the protein CASSVGGKRAGELFF. The full variable domain, in which reference TRBV2 and TRBJ2-2 provide the parts outside the CDR3, is EPEVTQTPSHQVTQMGQEVILRCVPISNHLYFYWYRQILGQKVEFLVSFYNNEISEKSEIFDDQFSVERPDGSNFTLKIRSTKLEDSAMYFCASSVGGKRAGELFFGEGSRLTVL.

The V call is TRBV6-6, the J call TRBJ2-1; 8 positions agree with TRBD1. Per germline, CDR1 MNHNY and CDR2 SVGAGI (reference sequence). The junction had 2 bases not matched to a gene; V was cut back by 1 base and J by 6 bases. This CDR3 spans 14 amino acids. This CDR3 reads CASSYFDRGNEQFF. The CDR3 DNA is TGTGCCAGCAGTTACTTTGACAGGGGCAATGAGCAGTTCTTC.

Concerning this clone itself: Other DNA sequences from this sample encode an identical CDR3 as well. The rearrangement uses TRBV6-5 and TRBJ2-5; D is uncertain. The CDR3 runs 11 residues. Germline V gene sequence: CDR1 MNHEY, CDR2 SVGAGI. Trimming took off 5 bases at V and 4 bases at J, with 5 bases between the two ends. CDR3 loop: CASSLGETQYF. The CDR3 coding sequence is TGTGCCAGCAGTCTCGGAGAGACCCAGTACTTC.

The CDR3 DNA is TGTGCCATCAGTGGGGACAGGGGTGACGGCTACACCTTC. It is translated as CAISGDRGDGYTF. The J gene is TRBJ1-2, the V gene TRBV10-3, with TRBD1 identical over 10 bases. The CDR3 runs to 13 residues. Germline trimming cut 4 bases from V and 8 bases from J; bases unmatched to any gene: 4. CDR1 is ENHRY and CDR2 is SYGVKD in the germline V gene.

The chain joins TRBV7-3 to TRBJ2-6, with 13 bases aligning to TRBD2. The CDR3 extends over 17 amino acids. Germline CDR1 SGHTA, CDR2 FQGTGA. J lost 3 bases, V lost 5 bases, and 4 bases had no gene match. The CDR3 loop is CASSRLAGGSGANVLTF. CDR3 nucleotide sequence: TGTGCCAGCAGCCGACTAGCGGGAGGAAGTGGGGCCAACGTCCTGACTTTC.

The chain recombines TRBV7-6 with TRBJ2-5; TRBD2 aligns across 8 bases. The V gene's germline CDR1 is SGHVS and CDR2 FNYEAQ. This CDR3 spans 12 amino acids. Trimming cost V 8 bases and J 5 bases; bases outside gene matches: 4. The CDR3 DNA is TGTGCCAGCGGGACTAGAGGGGAGACCCAGTACTTC. It yields the protein CASGTRGETQYF.

This clone was detected once. This chain links TRBV9 with TRBJ2-7, with 9 bases aligning to TRBD2. The CDR3 consists of 18 residues. Germline V gene sequence: CDR1 SGDLS, CDR2 YYNGEE. V lost 0 bases to trimming and J lost 2 bases; unmatched junction nucleotides: 12. The CDR3 nucleotides read TGTGCCAGCAGCGTAGGCTCTAGCGGGAAAATGATCACCTACGAGCAGTACTTC. It specifies CASSVGSSGKMITYEQYF.

The CDR3 reads CAVELDRAETQYF. The CDR3 coding sequence is TGTGCCGTAGAATTGGACAGGGCGGAGACCCAGTACTTC. This chain uses TRBV7-6 with TRBJ2-5, with 8 bases identical to TRBD1. This CDR3 region has 13 residues. The germline V gene encodes CDR1 SGHVS and CDR2 FNYEAQ. The junction had 10 bases not matched to a gene; V was cut back by 11 bases and J by 5 bases. Full variable domain (remainder filled in from reference TRBV7-6 and TRBJ2-5): GAGVSQSPRYKVTKRGQDVALRCDPISGHVSLYWYRQALGQGPEFLTYFNYEAQQDKSGLPNDRFSAERPEGSISTLTIQRTEQRDSAMYRCAVELDRAETQYFGPGTRLLVL.

This chain joins TRBV29-1 and TRBJ2-5, with 11 nucleotides matching TRBD1. V shed 8 bases, J shed 4 bases, and the junction held 3 bases outside the gene matches. The CDR3 spans 12 residues. Germline V lookup: CDR1 SQVTM, CDR2 ANQGSEA. CDR3 nucleotides: TGCAGCTACGGACAGGGGGCAGAGACCCAGTACTTC. Translation: CSYGQGAETQYF.

The chain employs TRBV4-3 and TRBJ1-4; D remains ambiguous. V was pared by 0 bases and J by 0 bases, with 5 bases between. CDR1 is LGHNA, CDR2 YSLEER, per germline. This CDR3 contains 15 residues. As DNA, the CDR3 is TGCGCCAGCAGCCAAGATGAGACAACTAATGAAAAACTGTTTTTT. It yields the protein CASSQDETTNEKLFF.

Worth noting for this clone: At the DNA level, this CDR3 is encoded by other sequences in the same sample as well. The CDR3 loop is CASSPLSGTDTQYF. CDR3 coding DNA: TGTGCCAGCTCACCACTTTCGGGCACAGATACGCAGTATTTT. The chain joins TRBV18 to TRBJ2-3; D is unresolved. Germline CDR1 and CDR2: KGHSH and LQKENI. V dropped 1 base and J dropped 1 base, with 6 bases sitting between them. This CDR3 region has 14 residues.

A note on this clone: Other DNA sequences from this sample encode an identical CDR3 as well. The chain links TRBV18 to TRBJ1-4, with D perhaps TRBD1 (5 bases). Trimming took 3 bases from V and 5 from J, leaving 7 bases between them. Germline lookup yields CDR1 KGHSH and CDR2 LQKENI. The CDR3 covers 13 residues. DNA for the CDR3: TGTGCCAGCTCACCGGGACCGAATGAAAAACTGTTTTTT. This sequence encodes CASSPGPNEKLFF.

The CDR3 loop is CASSLWGGGSTGELFF. The CDR3 nucleotides are TGCGCCAGCAGCTTGTGGGGAGGCGGTTCGACCGGGGAGCTGTTTTTT. This chain uses TRBV5-1 with TRBJ2-2; perhaps TRBD2 as D (6 bases). The germline V gene encodes CDR1 SGHRS and CDR2 YFSETQ. This CDR3 region has 16 residues. Trimming left V 1 base short and J 5 bases short, with 15 bases between.

The gene calls are TRBV11-2 and TRBJ2-7; no firm D call. The CDR3 sequence is 13 residues long. Germline CDR1 reads SGHAT; CDR2 reads FQNNGV. Trimming took 5 bases from V and 4 from J, leaving 12 bases between them. Here the CDR3 reads CASSEIMGYEQYF. CDR3 sequence (DNA): TGTGCCAGCAGCGAGATTATGGGATACGAGCAGTACTTC.

CDR3 in DNA: TGTGCCAGCAGCCGACAGGGGGCTGGTGAGCAGTTCTTC. Amino acids: CASSRQGAGEQFF. This sequence joins TRBV6-5 and TRBJ2-1; 10 nucleotides match TRBD1. Germline-derived CDR1 and CDR2 are MNHEY and SVGAGI. Trimming cost V 6 bases and J 9 bases; bases outside gene matches: 5. The CDR3 sequence is 13 residues long.

The chain is built from TRBV7-2 and TRBJ1-3; 7 bases agree with TRBD1. This CDR3 contains 16 residues. CDR1 is SGHTA and CDR2 is FQGNSA in the germline V gene. The junction had 4 bases not matched to a gene; V was cut back by 2 bases and J by 0 bases. This chain's CDR3 is CASSLTGQSSGNTIYF. The CDR3 region has the DNA TGTGCCAGCAGCTTAACGGGACAGAGCTCTGGAAACACCATATATTTT.